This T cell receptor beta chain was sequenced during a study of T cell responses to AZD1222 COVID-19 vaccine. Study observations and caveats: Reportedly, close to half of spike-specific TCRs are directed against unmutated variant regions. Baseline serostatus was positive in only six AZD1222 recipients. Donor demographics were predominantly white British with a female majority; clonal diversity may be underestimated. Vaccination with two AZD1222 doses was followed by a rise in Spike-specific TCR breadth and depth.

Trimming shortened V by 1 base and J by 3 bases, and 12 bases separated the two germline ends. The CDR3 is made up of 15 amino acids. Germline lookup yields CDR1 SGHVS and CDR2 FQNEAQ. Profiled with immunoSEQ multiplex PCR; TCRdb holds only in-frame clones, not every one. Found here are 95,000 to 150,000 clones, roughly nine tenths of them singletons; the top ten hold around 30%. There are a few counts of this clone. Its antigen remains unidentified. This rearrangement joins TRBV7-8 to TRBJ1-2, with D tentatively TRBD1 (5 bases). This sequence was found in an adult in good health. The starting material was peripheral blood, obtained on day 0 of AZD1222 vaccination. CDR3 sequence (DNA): TGTGCCAGCAGCTTAGTTGCGGGGCACGACTATGGCTACACCTTC. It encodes CASSLVAGHDYGYTF.